The text below deals with one T cell receptor (beta chain). The antigen it binds to is not known. No much larger clone is present one base from it, and per-base qualities are unavailable. The data originate from a study of T cell responses to AZD1222 COVID-19 vaccine (dated by TCRdb to the early 2020s). With respect to the entire study: AZD1222 recipients given second doses at about 4 weeks or at about 12 weeks were pooled, since spike-specific TCR depth and breadth were not found to differ between the two schedules. TCR sequencing covered more than 230 trial participants: 200 to 210 given two doses of AZD1222 and 26 given two doses of MenACWY control vaccine. Trial participants were enrolled by age into subgroups of 18-55, 56-69 and 70-plus years, and about 150, 27 and 61 TCR-sequenced participants, respectively, were included in these subgroups. General conclusions and limits of the study: Participants were mostly white British and included more females than males, and it was suggested by the authors that clonal diversity may have been underestimated. The vaccine-associated CD4 TCRs covered the entire spike protein, and the dominant responses fell in regions 160-218 and 743-854. After two AZD1222 doses, both the breadth and the depth of spike-specific TCRs were significantly higher than at day 0 and than in MenACWY recipients. Conclusions about previously exposed vaccinees are limited because only 6 or 7 AZD1222 recipients were SARS-CoV-2 seropositive at baseline. Nearly half of unique spike-specific TCRs reportedly recognized epitopes outside regions mutated in the B.1.351 and B.1.1.7 variants. In the small 56-69-year group, the increase in depth fell short of significance, most likely because of low power. Because no samples from the day 14 peak response were available, repertoires could be characterized only after the peak T cell response.

What this sample's time point label stands for: baseline before first vaccination. Vaccinee samples came from UK trials COV001 and COV002, including a single-blind randomized controlled phase 2/3 trial of AZD1222 (ChAdOx1 nCoV-19) in healthy adults. For TCRbeta chain sequencing, PBMC samples from trial participants were taken at day 0 and at day 28 after the second dose. From the germline V gene, CDR1 is KGHSH and CDR2 is LQKENI. The junction shows trimming of 6 bases on V and 3 bases on J, plus 11 bases between the germline ends. Including cysteine and phenylalanine, the CDR3 has 13 amino acids. Just the 39-base CDR3 DNA is kept, in frame starting at base 1. The CDR3 regions of human TCRbeta chains were analyzed by immunosequencing. The original methods were these. TCRs in the repertoires were matched against a reference library of SARS-CoV-2-specific TCRs that had been generated with the MIRA antigen-specificity platform. Breadth meant the fraction of unique TCRs that were SARS-CoV-2-associated, whereas depth meant the fraction of total T cells that were SARS-CoV-2-associated. Each spike-specific TCR was assigned to its reactive spike region and to a CD4 or CD8 class using the MIRA data. Log10-transformed breadth and depth values were compared by one-way ANOVA with Sidak's multiple comparisons tests. TCRdb mirrors the immuneACCESS table, restricted to in-frame sequences. Some clones are absent from its copies; in checked studies, under half trace to an unresolved V gene, and the reason for the others is unknown. V, J and clone size are taken as reported in that table, and D and trimming were inferred from the DNA itself. The sample data list roughly 130,000 clones, and approximately 94% of these were observed just once. Together, the top ten hold 6.6% of the sample.

The sample here was peripheral blood, taken on day 0 of AZD1222 vaccination. The receptor was isolated from an adult in good health. The chain joins TRBV18 to TRBJ2-5; TRBD1 is a possible D gene, resting on 6 matching bases. The bases are TGTGCCAGCTCTCAGGACAGCGAAGAGACCCAGTACTTC. This gives the protein CASSQDSEETQYF.